In its sample, the clone carrying this TCR beta chain is large. Its specificity is not known. These data come from a study of T cells in localized non-small cell lung cancer. Overall study results and limits: In uninvolved adjacent lung, T cell clonality reached its highest value, exceeding tumor.

The repertoire was sequenced with immunoSEQ multiplex PCR; TCRdb's copy has only in-frame clones and lacks some. The repertoire holds 25,000 to 30,000 clones, with 82% as singletons. The CDR3 is 13 residues long. Germline V CDR1 and CDR2: SGHDT, YYEEEE. Between the trimmed V and J ends, which lost 0 bases and 4 bases, there was a span of 5 bases. The J gene is TRBJ1-5, the V gene TRBV5-6, with D uncertain. The source material was peripheral blood, sampled before any cancer treatment. The TCR comes from a woman aged 40-69 years with stage I lung adenocarcinoma. As DNA, the CDR3 is TGTGCCAGCAGCTTGGTTGGGAATCAGCCCCAGCATTTT. Protein sequence: CASSLVGNQPQHF.